The table lists the clone carrying this TCR beta chain with a few counts. Combining a sample-barcoded 5' primer with a J-beta primer mix, a second PCR ran for roughly 6 to 11 cycles. One entry per CDR3 protein, called by TCRdb with MiXCR from the 5' RACE reads. The sample includes 660,000 or so distinct CDR3 sequences, roughly 53% of them seen just once. The sample is drawn from a study of blood T cells in healthy people across ages. Across the study: Template switching captured about one barcoded beta molecule per two T cells.

The CDR3 runs to 16 residues. The germline V and J ends were trimmed by 0 bases and 5 bases, with 14 bases remaining between them. Germline-derived CDR1 and CDR2 are LGHDT and YNNKEL (reference sequence). This chain links TRBV3-1 with TRBJ2-1; D gene unclear. The specimen was blood. The receptor's source is a man aged 60 to 69 in good health. CDR3 residues: CASSQEWRQPHNEQFF. DNA for the CDR3: TGTGCCAGCAGCCAAGAGTGGAGACAACCACACAATGAGCAGTTCTTC.